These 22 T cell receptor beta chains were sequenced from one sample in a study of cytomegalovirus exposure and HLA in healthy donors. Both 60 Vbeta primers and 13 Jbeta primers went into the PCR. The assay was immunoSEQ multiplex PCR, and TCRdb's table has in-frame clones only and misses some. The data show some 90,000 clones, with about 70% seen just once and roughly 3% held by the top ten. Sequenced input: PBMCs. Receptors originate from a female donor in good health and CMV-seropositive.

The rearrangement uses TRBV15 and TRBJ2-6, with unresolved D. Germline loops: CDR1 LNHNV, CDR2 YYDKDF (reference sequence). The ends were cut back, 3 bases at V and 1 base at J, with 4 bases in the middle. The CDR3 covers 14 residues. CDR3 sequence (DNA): TGTGCCACCAGCAGGGCTTCTGGGGCCAACGTCCTGACTTTC. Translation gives CATSRASGANVLTF.

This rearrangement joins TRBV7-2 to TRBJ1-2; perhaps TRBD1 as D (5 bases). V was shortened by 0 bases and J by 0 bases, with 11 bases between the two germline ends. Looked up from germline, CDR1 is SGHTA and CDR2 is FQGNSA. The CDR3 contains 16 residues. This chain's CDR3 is CASSLAQGTPNYGYTF. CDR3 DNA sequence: TGTGCCAGCAGCTTAGCTCAGGGAACTCCTAACTATGGCTACACCTTC.

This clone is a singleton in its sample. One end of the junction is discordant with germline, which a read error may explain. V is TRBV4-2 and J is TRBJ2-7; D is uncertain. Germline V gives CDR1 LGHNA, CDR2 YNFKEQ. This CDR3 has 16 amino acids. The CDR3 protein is CASSQGGGDSSYGQYF. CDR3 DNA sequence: TGTGCCAGCAGCCAAGGAGGCGGAGACTCATCCTACGGGCAGTACTTC.

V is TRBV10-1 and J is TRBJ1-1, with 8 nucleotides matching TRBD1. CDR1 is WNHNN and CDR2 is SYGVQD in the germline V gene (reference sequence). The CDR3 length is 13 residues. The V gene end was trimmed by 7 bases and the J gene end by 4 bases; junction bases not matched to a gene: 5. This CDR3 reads CASTPTGGTEAFF. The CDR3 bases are TGCGCCAGCACCCCAACAGGGGGCACTGAAGCTTTCTTT.

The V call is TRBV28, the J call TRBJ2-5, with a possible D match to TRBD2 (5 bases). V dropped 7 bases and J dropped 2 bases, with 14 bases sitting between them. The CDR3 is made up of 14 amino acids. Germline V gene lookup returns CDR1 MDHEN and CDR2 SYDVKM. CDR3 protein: CASTKLGRQETQYF. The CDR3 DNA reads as TGTGCCAGCACTAAACTAGGGAGACAAGAGACCCAGTACTTC. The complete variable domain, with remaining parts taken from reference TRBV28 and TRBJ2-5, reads DVKVTQSSRYLVKRTGEKVFLECVQDMDHENMFWYRQDPGLGLRLIYFSYDVKMKEKGDIPEGYSVSREKKERFSLILESASTNQTSMYLCASTKLGRQETQYFGPGTRLLVL.

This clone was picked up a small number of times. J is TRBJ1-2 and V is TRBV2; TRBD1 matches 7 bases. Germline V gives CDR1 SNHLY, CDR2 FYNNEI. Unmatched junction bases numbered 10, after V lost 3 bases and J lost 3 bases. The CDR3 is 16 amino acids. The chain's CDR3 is CASSDPGGKGHYGYTF. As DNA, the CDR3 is TGTGCCAGCAGTGACCCAGGGGGAAAGGGGCACTATGGCTACACCTTC.

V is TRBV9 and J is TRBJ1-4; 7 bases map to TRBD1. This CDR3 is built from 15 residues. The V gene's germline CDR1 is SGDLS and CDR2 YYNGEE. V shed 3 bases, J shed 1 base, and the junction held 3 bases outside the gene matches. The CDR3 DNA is TGTGCCAGCAGCGCGCAGGGGGGAACTAATGAAAAACTGTTTTTT. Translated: CASSAQGGTNEKLFF.

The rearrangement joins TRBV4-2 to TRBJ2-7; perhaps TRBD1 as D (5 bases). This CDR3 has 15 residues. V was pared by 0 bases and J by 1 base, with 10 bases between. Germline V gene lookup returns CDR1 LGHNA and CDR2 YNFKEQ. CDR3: CASSQEESGSYEQYF. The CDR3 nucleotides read TGTGCCAGCAGCCAAGAGGAGTCAGGGTCCTACGAGCAGTACTTC.

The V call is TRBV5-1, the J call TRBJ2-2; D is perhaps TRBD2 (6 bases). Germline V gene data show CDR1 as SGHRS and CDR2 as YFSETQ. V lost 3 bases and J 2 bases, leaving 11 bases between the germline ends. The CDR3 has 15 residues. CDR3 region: CASSSGLSNTGELFF. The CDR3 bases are TGCGCCAGCAGCTCTGGACTATCCAACACCGGGGAGCTGTTTTTT.

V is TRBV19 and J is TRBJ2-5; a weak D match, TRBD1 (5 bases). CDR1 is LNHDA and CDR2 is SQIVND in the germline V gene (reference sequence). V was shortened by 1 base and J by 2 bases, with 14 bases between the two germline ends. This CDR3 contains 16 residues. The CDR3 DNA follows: TGTGCCAGTAGTATAGGCCAGGCAGGGTTTCAAGAGACCCAGTACTTC. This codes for CASSIGQAGFQETQYF.

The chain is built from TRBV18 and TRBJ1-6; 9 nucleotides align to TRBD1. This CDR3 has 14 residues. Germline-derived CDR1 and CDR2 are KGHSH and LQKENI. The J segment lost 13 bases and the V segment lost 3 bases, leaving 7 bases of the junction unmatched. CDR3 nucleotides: TGTGCCAGCTCACCTGGGACAGGGAAATTTCCCCTCCACTTT. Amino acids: CASSPGTGKFPLHF. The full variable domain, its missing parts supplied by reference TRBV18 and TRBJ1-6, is NAGVMQNPRHLVRRRGQEARLRCSPMKGHSHVYWYRQLPEEGLKFMVYLQKENIIDESGMPKERFSAEFPKEGPSILRIQQVVRGDSAAYFCASSPGTGKFPLHFGNGTRLTVT.

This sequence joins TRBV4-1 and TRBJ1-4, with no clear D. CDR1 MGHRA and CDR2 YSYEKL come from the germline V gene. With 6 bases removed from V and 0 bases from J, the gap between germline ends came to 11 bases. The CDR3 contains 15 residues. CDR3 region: CASRRTAATNEKLFF. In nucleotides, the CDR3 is TGCGCCAGCAGACGTACAGCAGCAACTAATGAAAAACTGTTTTTT.

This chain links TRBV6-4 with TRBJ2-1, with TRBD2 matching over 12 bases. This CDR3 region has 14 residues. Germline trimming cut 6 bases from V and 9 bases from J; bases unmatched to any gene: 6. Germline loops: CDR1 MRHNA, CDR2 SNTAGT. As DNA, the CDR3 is TGTGCCAGCAGGAGACTAGCGGGAGAGGTTGAGCAGTTCTTC. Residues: CASRRLAGEVEQFF.

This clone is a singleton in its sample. DNA of the CDR3: TGTGCCAGCAGCTTAGGACAGGCAGAGTCCTACGAGCAGTACTTC. This sequence encodes CASSLGQAESYEQYF. The rearrangement uses TRBV11-2 and TRBJ2-7; TRBD1 might be the D (6 bases). Per germline, CDR1 SGHAT and CDR2 FQNNGV. This CDR3 contains 15 residues. The V end lost 1 base, the J end lost 1 base, and 11 bases lay between the germline ends.

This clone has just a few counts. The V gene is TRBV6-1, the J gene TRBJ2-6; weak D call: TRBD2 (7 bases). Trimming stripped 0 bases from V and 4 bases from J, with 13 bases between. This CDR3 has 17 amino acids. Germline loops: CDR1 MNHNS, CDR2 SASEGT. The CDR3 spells CASSEAGGGTGANVLTF. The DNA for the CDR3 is TGTGCCAGCAGTGAAGCAGGGGGGGGGACCGGGGCCAACGTCCTGACTTTC.

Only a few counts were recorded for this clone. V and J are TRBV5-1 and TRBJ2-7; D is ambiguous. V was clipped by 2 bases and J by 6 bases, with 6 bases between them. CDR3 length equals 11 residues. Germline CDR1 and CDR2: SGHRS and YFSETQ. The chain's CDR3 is CASSLGGEQYF. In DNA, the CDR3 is TGCGCCAGCAGCTTAGGCGGCGAGCAGTACTTC.

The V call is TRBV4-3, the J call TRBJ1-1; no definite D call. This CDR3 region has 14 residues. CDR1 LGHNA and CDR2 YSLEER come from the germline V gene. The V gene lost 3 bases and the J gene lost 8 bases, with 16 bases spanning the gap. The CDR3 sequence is CASSQARSAREAFF. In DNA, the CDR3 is TGCGCCAGCAGCCAGGCGCGAAGTGCTAGAGAAGCTTTCTTT.

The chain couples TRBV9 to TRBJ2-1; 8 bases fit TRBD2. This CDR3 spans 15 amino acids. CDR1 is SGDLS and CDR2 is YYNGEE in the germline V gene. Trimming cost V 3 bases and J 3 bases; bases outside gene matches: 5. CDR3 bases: TGTGCCAGCAGCGGGTTCGGGGGGGACTACAATGAGCAGTTCTTC. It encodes CASSGFGGDYNEQFF.

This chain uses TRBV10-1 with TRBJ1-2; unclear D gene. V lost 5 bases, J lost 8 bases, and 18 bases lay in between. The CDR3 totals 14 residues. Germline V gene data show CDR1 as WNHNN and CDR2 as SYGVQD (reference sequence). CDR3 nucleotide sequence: TGCGCCAGCAGTATGGGCGGGGTACTATACGGCTACACCTTC. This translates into CASSMGGVLYGYTF.

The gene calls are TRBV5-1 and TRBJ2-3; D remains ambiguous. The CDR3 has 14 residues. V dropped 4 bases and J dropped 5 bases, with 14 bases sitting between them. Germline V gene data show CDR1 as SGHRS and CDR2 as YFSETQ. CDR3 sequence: CASSLGPQEDTQYF. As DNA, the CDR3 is TGCGCCAGCAGCCTCGGTCCCCAGGAAGATACGCAGTATTTT. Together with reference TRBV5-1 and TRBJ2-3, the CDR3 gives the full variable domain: KAGVTQTPRYLIKTRGQQVTLSCSPISGHRSVSWYQQTPGQGLQFLFEYFSETQRNKGNFPGRFSGRQFSNSRSEMNVSTLELGDSALYLCASSLGPQEDTQYFGPGTRLTVL.

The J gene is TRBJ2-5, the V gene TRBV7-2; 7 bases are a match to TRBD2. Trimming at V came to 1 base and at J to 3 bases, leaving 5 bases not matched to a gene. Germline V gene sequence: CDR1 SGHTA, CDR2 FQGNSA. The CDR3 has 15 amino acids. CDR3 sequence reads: CASSLVASGEETQYF. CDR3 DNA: TGTGCCAGCAGCTTAGTGGCTAGCGGAGAAGAGACCCAGTACTTC.

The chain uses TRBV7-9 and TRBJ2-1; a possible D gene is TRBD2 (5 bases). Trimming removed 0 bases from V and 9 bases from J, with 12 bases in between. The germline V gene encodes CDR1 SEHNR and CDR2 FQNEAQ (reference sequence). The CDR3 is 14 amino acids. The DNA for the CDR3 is TGTGCCAGCAGCTTAGCGGGGAGAGGCGGTGAGCAGTTCTTC. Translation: CASSLAGRGGEQFF.